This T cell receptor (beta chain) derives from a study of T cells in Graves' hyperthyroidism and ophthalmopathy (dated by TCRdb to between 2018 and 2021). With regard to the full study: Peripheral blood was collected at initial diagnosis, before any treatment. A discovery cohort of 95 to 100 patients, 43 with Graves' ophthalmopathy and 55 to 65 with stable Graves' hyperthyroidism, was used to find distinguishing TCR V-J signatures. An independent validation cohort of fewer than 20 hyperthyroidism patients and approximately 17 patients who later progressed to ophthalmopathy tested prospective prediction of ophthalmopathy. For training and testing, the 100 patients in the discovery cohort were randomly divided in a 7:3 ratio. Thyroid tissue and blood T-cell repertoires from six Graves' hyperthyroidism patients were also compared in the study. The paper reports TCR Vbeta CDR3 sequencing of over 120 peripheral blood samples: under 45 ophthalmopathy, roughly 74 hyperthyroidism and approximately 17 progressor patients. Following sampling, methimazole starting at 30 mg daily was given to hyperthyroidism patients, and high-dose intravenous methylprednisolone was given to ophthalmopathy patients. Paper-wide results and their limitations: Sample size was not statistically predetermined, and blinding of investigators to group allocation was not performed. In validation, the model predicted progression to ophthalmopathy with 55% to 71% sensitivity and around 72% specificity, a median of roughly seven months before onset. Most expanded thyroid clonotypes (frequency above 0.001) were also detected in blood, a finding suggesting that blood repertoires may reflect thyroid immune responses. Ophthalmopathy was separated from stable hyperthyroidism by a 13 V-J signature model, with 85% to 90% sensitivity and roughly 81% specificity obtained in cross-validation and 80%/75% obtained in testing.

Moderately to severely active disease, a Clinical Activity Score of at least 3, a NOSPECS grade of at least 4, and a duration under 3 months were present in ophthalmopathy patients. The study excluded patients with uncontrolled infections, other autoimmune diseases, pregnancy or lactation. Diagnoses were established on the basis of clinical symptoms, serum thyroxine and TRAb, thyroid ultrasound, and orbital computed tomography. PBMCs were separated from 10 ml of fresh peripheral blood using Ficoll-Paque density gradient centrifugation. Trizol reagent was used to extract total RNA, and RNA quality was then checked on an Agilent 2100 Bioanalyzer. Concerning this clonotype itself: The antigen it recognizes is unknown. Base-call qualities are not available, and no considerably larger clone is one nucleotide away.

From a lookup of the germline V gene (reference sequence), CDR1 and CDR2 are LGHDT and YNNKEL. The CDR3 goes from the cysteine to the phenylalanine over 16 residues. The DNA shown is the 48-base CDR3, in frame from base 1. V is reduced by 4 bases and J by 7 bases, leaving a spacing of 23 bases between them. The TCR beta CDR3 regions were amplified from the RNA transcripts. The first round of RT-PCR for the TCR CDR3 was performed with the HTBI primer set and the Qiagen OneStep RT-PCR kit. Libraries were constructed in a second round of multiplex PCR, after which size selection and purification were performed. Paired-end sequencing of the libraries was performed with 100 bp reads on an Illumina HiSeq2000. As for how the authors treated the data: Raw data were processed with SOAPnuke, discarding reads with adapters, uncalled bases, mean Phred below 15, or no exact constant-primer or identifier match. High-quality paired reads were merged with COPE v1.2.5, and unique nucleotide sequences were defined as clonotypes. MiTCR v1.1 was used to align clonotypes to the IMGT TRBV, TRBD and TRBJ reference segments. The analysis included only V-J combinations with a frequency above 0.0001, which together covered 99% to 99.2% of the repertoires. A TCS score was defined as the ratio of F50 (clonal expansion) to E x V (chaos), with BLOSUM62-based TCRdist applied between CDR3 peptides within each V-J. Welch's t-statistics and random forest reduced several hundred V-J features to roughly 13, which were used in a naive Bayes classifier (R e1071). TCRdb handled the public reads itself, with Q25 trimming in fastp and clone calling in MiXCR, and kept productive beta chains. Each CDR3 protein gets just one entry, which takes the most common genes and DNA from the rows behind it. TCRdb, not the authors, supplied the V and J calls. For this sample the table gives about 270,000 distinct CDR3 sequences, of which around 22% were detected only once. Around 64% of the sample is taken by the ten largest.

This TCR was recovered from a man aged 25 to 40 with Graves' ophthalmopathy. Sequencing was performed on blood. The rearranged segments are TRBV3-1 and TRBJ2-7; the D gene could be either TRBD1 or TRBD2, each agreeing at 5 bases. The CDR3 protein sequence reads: CASSLGSIGAGTEQYF. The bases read TGTGCCAGCAGCCTAGGTTCGATCGGGGCGGGTACTGAGCAGTACTTC.